The present T cell receptor (beta chain) was sequenced within a study of cytomegalovirus exposure and HLA in healthy donors. The overall study: The study placed 70% to 90% of its 350 to 450 genotyped donors in the Caucasian-associated ancestry cluster. The study, taken as a whole, reports: The majority of CMV-associated TCR beta chains were reported as apparently HLA-restricted in a later analysis.

60 Vbeta and 13 Jbeta primers were used in PCR. The protocol was immunoSEQ multiplex PCR, while the TCRdb copy is restricted to in-frame clones and leaves out a portion. The table has about 90,000 clones, around 70% seen once. Each donor's status was that of a healthy bone marrow donor. Though nominally healthy at sampling, donors likely had unrecorded immune exposures. The CDR3 has 14 amino acids. Germline lookup yields CDR1 SGHDT and CDR2 YYEEEE. Trimming left V 4 bases short and J 3 bases short, with 13 bases between. On this clone itself: As yet, its antigen is unknown.

The origin of this receptor is a man aged 25 to 40 in good health and CMV-seropositive. The rearrangement links TRBV5-6 to TRBJ1-2; D is ambiguous. The specimen was PBMCs. The CDR3 loop is CASSPAAGDYGYTF. DNA for the CDR3: TGTGCCAGCAGCCCCGCCGCCGGAGACTATGGCTACACCTTC.